Below are 9 T cell receptor beta chains sequenced from a single sample in a study of blood T cell repertoires in COVID-19. Sequenced by immunoSEQ multiplex PCR; TCRdb stores in-frame clones only, minus some. This sample has 150,000 or so clones; approximately 84% occur once, and the top ten carry 4%. The sequenced material came from peripheral blood. These receptors originate from a woman aged 55-70 years with acute or convalescent COVID-19.

The rearrangement uses TRBV3-1 (or the pseudogene TRBV3-2) and TRBJ1-3; D is undetermined. V lost 3 bases and J lost 2, with 17 bases in between. Germline CDR1 and CDR2: LGHDT and YNNKEL (reference sequence). This CDR3 has 17 residues. The CDR3: CASSQTGWPNAGNTIYF. The DNA for the CDR3 is TGTGCCAGCAGCCAGACTGGGTGGCCGAATGCTGGAAACACCATATATTTT.

A few counts support this clone. The genes are TRBV24-1 and TRBJ1-2; D gene unclear. The CDR3 has 13 residues. Germline V CDR1 and CDR2: KGHDR, SFDVKD. The V gene lost 5 bases and the J gene lost 4 bases, with 10 bases spanning the gap. CDR3 nucleotide sequence: TGTGCCACCAGTGTCTACGGGTTCTATGGCTACACCTTC. Translated: CATSVYGFYGYTF.

J is TRBJ1-1 and V is TRBV5-4, with 8 bases lining up with TRBD1. J was trimmed by 4 bases and V by 0 bases; bases with no gene match: 2. Germline CDR1 SGHNT, CDR2 YYREEE (reference sequence). The CDR3 has 14 amino acids. CDR3 in amino acids: CASSLEQGGTEAFF. CDR3 coding DNA: TGTGCCAGCAGCTTGGAACAGGGGGGCACTGAAGCTTTCTTT.

This chain links TRBV30 with TRBJ1-6; 7 nucleotides align to TRBD1. Looked up from germline, CDR1 is GTSNPN and CDR2 is SVGIG (reference sequence). V shed 1 base and J 7 bases; nucleotides not matched to a gene: 16. The CDR3 covers 18 residues. CDR3 residues: CAWSALRVANRGNSPLHF. CDR3 sequence (DNA): TGTGCCTGGAGTGCCCTAAGGGTGGCGAACAGGGGAAATTCACCCCTCCACTTT.

The chain is built from TRBV27 and TRBJ2-5; 8 bases are shared with TRBD1. The CDR3 covers 15 residues. Trimming took 5 bases from V and 5 from J; bases not matched to a gene: 10. CDR1 is MNHEY, CDR2 SMNVEV, per germline (reference sequence). CDR3 sequence: CASSPRQGRGETQYF. Here the CDR3 DNA reads TGTGCCAGCAGTCCACGACAGGGGCGAGGGGAGACCCAGTACTTC.

The V gene is TRBV28, the J gene TRBJ2-5, with a weak D call TRBD1 (6 bases). Germline loops: CDR1 MDHEN, CDR2 SYDVKM. Trimming took 5 bases from V and 4 from J, leaving 14 bases between them. The CDR3 runs to 14 residues. CDR3 sequence: CASSRTDNRETQYF. The CDR3 nucleotides read TGTGCCAGCAGTCGGACAGATAATAGAGAGACCCAGTACTTC.

The chain uses TRBV5-6 and TRBJ2-1, with TRBD2 matching over 7 bases. There are 14 residues in the CDR3. V gave up 1 base and J gave up 6 bases; unmatched junction bases: 4. Germline CDR1 and CDR2: SGHDT and YYEEEE. The CDR3 DNA reads TGTGCCAGCAGCTTGATAGCTAGCGGCAATGAGCAGTTCTTC. Residues: CASSLIASGNEQFF. The complete variable domain, with remaining parts taken from reference TRBV5-6 and TRBJ2-1, reads DAGVTQSPTHLIKTRGQQVTLRCSPKSGHDTVSWYQQALGQGPQFIFQYYEEEERQRGNFPDRFSGHQFPNYSSELNVNALLLGDSALYLCASSLIASGNEQFFGPGTRLTVL.

The rearrangement links TRBV24-1 to TRBJ2-2; TRBD2 aligns across 7 bases. The CDR3 runs 14 residues. CDR1 is KGHDR, CDR2 SFDVKD, per germline. The trim removed 9 bases at V and 3 bases at J, leaving 6 bases unmatched. Here the CDR3 reads CATEASGDTGELFF. Here the CDR3 DNA reads TGTGCCACCGAGGCTAGCGGAGACACCGGGGAGCTGTTTTTT.

This rearrangement joins TRBV28 to TRBJ1-2; TRBD1 agrees at 8 bases. There are 15 residues in the CDR3. CDR1 is MDHEN, CDR2 SYDVKM, per germline. V lost 3 bases and J lost 4; bases outside the gene matches: 7. For the CDR3, the DNA is TGTGCCAGCAGTTTCCCCCAAGACAGGGGCTATGGCTACACCTTC. It is translated as CASSFPQDRGYGYTF.